A single sample gave rise to the 4 T cell receptor beta chains below, sequenced in a study of blood T cell repertoires in COVID-19. TCRdb keeps only in-frame clones here, not all; method: immunoSEQ multiplex PCR. The data show around 250,000 clones, with under 85% seen just once and about 1.9% held by the top ten. Sequenced material: peripheral blood. These receptors were taken from a man aged 25 to 45 who had recovered from COVID-19.

This chain links TRBV18 with TRBJ1-1; D gene uncertain. Germline V gene sequence: CDR1 KGHSH, CDR2 LQKENI. Trimming removed 1 base from V and 0 bases from J, with 15 bases in between. This CDR3 is 17 amino acids long. The CDR3: CASSPRARGPLNTEAFF. CDR3 DNA: TGTGCCAGCTCACCACGGGCACGCGGGCCCTTGAACACTGAAGCTTTCTTT.

This clone was counted a few times. This chain joins TRBV6-5 and TRBJ1-2; 7 nucleotides agree with TRBD1. Germline trimming cut 7 bases from V and 4 bases from J; bases unmatched to any gene: 3. The CDR3 loop spans 12 amino acids. Germline V CDR1 and CDR2: MNHEY, SVGAGI. In nucleotides, the CDR3 is TGTGCCAGCAAGGAGGGGGCCTATGGCTACACCTTC. This codes for CASKEGAYGYTF.

This chain joins TRBV7-2 and TRBJ2-5; 9 bases align to TRBD2. J gave up 2 bases and V 2 bases, and 6 bases lay outside the gene matches. CDR1 SGHTA and CDR2 FQGNSA come from the germline V gene. This CDR3 is 16 amino acids long. The CDR3 loop is CASSLQASGNQETQYF. Written as DNA, the CDR3 is TGTGCCAGCAGCTTACAGGCTAGCGGGAATCAAGAGACCCAGTACTTC. Full variable domain (remainder filled in from reference TRBV7-2 and TRBJ2-5): GAGVSQSPSNKVTEKGKDVELRCDPISGHTALYWYRQSLGQGLEFLIYFQGNSAPDKSGLPSDRFSAERTGGSVSTLTIQRTQQEDSAVYLCASSLQASGNQETQYFGPGTRLLVL.

This chain joins TRBV5-6 and TRBJ1-1; the D is unclear. The CDR3 is 12 amino acids. V lost 3 bases, J lost 5 bases, and 8 bases lay in between. The germline V gene encodes CDR1 SGHDT and CDR2 YYEEEE. CDR3 DNA: TGTGCCAGCAGCTGGGAGCGTACTGAAGCTTTCTTT. Its protein product is CASSWERTEAFF.